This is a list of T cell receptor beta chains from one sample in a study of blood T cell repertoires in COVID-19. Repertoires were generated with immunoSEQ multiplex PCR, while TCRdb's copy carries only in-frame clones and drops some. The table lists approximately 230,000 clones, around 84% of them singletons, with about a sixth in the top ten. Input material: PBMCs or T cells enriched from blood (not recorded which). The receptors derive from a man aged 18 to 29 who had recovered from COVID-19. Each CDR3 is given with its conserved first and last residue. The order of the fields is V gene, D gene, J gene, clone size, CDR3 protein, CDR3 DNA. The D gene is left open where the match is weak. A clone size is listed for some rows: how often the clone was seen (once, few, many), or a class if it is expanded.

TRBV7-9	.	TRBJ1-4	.	CASGEQANEKLFF	TGTGCCAGCGGTGAGCAGGCGAACGAAAAACTGTTTTTT
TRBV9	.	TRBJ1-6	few	CASTPTVGNSPLHF	TGTGCCAGCACCCCGACGGTCGGGAATTCACCCCTCCACTTT
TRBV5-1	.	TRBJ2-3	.	CASSLASPLLTGYTDTQYF	TGCGCCAGCAGCTTGGCCTCTCCTCTACTGACAGGCTACACAGATACGCAGTATTTT
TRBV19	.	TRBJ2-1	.	CASNLHSSYNEQFF	TGTGCCAGTAATCTCCACAGCTCCTACAATGAGCAGTTCTTC
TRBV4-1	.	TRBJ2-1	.	CASSQARPVNNEQFF	TGCGCCAGCAGCCAAGCTCGTCCCGTTAACAATGAGCAGTTCTTC
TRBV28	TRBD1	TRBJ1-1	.	CASRNTGDTEAFF	TGTGCCAGCAGGAATACAGGGGACACTGAAGCTTTCTTT
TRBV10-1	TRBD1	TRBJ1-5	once	CASGQGQQPQHF	TGCGCCAGCGGACAGGGGCAGCAGCCCCAGCATTTT
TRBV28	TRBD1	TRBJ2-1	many	CASSLEYLGGGDEQFF	TGTGCCAGCAGTTTAGAGTATTTAGGGGGCGGCGATGAGCAGTTCTTC
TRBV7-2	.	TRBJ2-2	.	CASTLGSGELFF	TGTGCCAGCACCCTAGGTAGCGGGGAGCTGTTTTTT
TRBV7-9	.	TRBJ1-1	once	CASSLVTGRERGTEAFF	TGTGCCAGCAGCTTAGTAACCGGGAGGGAACGCGGCACTGAAGCTTTCTTT
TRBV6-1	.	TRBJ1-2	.	CASSEAPGTGWDGYTF	TGTGCCAGCAGTGAAGCGCCCGGAACAGGGTGGGATGGCTACACCTTC
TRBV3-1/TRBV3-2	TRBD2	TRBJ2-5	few	CASSQRGGETQYF	TGTGCCAGCAGCCAACGCGGGGGGGAGACCCAGTACTTC
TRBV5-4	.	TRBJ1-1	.	CASSLAERDPEAFF	TGTGCCAGCAGCTTGGCCGAGAGGGATCCTGAAGCTTTCTTT
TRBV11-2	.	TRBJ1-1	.	CASSFPTGASAFF	TGTGCCAGCAGCTTCCCGACAGGTGCCTCGGCTTTCTTT